This is a list of T cell receptor beta chains from one sample in a study of blood T cells in healthy people across ages. TCRdb recomputed calls from the 5' RACE reads with MiXCR, one row per CDR3 protein. This table has around 1.5 million distinct CDR3 sequences, about 31% appearing once. The sequencing sample was made of blood. These receptors all come from a woman in her 30s in good health. CDR3s include the opening cysteine and the closing phenylalanine or tryptophan. The order of the fields is V gene, clone size, J gene, D gene, CDR3 protein, CDR3 DNA. The D gene is left open where the match is weak. Clone size, where shown, is once, few, many, or a class for clones that have expanded.

TRBV27	NA	TRBJ2-1	NA	CASSLNRAETQFF	TGTGCCAGCAGTTTGAACAGGGCTGAGACCCAGTTCTTC
TRBV28	NA	TRBJ2-7	NA	CASGVPTLGAYEQYF	TGTGCCAGTGGAGTTCCAACTTTAGGGGCCTACGAGCAGTACTTC
TRBV27	few	TRBJ2-1	NA	CASSLDGRERYNEQFF	TGTGCCAGCAGTTTAGACGGGCGGGAACGTTACAATGAGCAGTTCTTC
TRBV2	few	TRBJ1-2	NA	CASSGIAGGYTF	TGTGCCAGCAGTGGGATAGCTGGAGGCTACACCTTC
TRBV7-8	NA	TRBJ2-5	TRBD1	CASSSLHSSTGGIEETQYF	TGTGCCAGCAGCTCGCTCCATTCATCGACAGGGGGGATCGAGGAGACCCAGTACTTC
TRBV2	NA	TRBJ1-5	NA	CASSVEQGGNQPQHF	TGTGCCAGCAGTGTCGAACAGGGAGGCAATCAGCCCCAGCATTTT
TRBV20-1	NA	TRBJ2-2	NA	CSARGGRWTGELFF	TGCAGTGCTAGAGGGGGGAGGTGGACCGGGGAGCTGTTTTTT
TRBV27	NA	TRBJ2-2	NA	CASSFGSNTGEPFF	TGTGCCAGCAGTTTCGGCTCGAACACCGGGGAGCCGTTTTTT
TRBV4-1	NA	TRBJ1-1	TRBD1	CASSQEDRDTEAFF	TGCGCCAGCAGCCAGGAGGACAGGGACACTGAAGCTTTCTTT
TRBV5-1	NA	TRBJ2-5	NA	CASSLIGARETQYF	TGCGCCAGCAGCTTGATTGGGGCGCGGGAGACCCAGTACTTC
TRBV5-1	NA	TRBJ1-5	NA	CASSTRRDQPQHF	TGCGCCAGCAGCACGAGACGAGATCAGCCCCAGCATTTT
TRBV20-1	few	TRBJ2-4	NA	CSASGIAKNIQYF	TGCAGTGCTAGCGGGATAGCCAAAAACATTCAGTACTTC
TRBV18	NA	TRBJ2-3	TRBD1	CASSPPGGRPQLRTQYF	TGTGCCAGCTCACCCCCAGGGGGACGGCCCCAACTGCGGACGCAGTATTTT
TRBV9	NA	TRBJ2-1	NA	CASSVRLSHRNEQFF	TGTGCCAGCAGCGTACGGTTATCCCATCGCAATGAGCAGTTCTTC
TRBV20-1	few	TRBJ1-1	NA	CSGRRNTEAFF	TGCAGTGGGAGGAGGAACACTGAAGCTTTCTTT
TRBV5-1	NA	TRBJ2-7	NA	CASSPREGSEQYF	TGCGCCAGCAGCCCACGGGAAGGGAGCGAGCAGTACTTC
TRBV20-1	NA	TRBJ1-1	TRBD1	CSATPFRDRGLVGAEAFF	TGCAGTGCCACCCCCTTCCGGGACAGGGGGCTAGTTGGGGCTGAAGCTTTCTTT
TRBV12-3/TRBV12-4	few	TRBJ2-3	NA	CASSPSTGLRDTQYF	TGTGCCAGCAGTCCGTCGACAGGATTAAGAGATACGCAGTATTTT
TRBV9	few	TRBJ2-5	NA	CASSVRGIETQYF	TGTGCCAGCAGCGTACGAGGGATTGAGACCCAGTACTTC
TRBV3-1	many	TRBJ2-4	NA	CASSQTTSIQYF	TGTGCCAGCAGCCAAACTACTTCCATTCAGTACTTC
TRBV20-1	few	TRBJ2-3	NA	CSARGEVVNTQYF	TGCAGTGCTAGAGGGGAGGTTGTGAATACGCAGTATTTT
TRBV18	NA	TRBJ2-7	TRBD1	CAGSRRGQGSGEQYF	TGTGCCGGCTCACGACGGGGACAGGGTAGTGGCGAGCAGTACTTC
TRBV20-1	few	TRBJ2-3	NA	CSASDASLGTDTQYF	TGCAGTGCTAGTGATGCCTCGTTGGGCACAGATACGCAGTATTTT
TRBV5-1	few	TRBJ1-4	NA	CASSPGDQGSGEKLFF	TGCGCCAGCAGCCCGGGAGATCAGGGGTCGGGGGAAAAACTGTTTTTT
TRBV9	NA	TRBJ2-1	NA	CASSVGGGRLPLEQFF	TGTGCCAGCAGCGTAGGTGGGGGGCGCTTACCTCTTGAGCAGTTCTTC
TRBV20-1	NA	TRBJ2-5	TRBD2	CSASFSGSGFETQYF	TGCAGTGCTAGTTTTAGCGGGAGTGGTTTTGAGACCCAGTACTTC
TRBV5-5	many	TRBJ2-5	TRBD1	CASSLGGGGETQYF	TGTGCCAGCAGCTTGGGAGGGGGCGGCGAGACCCAGTACTTC
TRBV7-2	many	TRBJ2-3	TRBD2	CASSLERTSANTDTQYF	TGTGCCAGCAGCCTCGAAAGGACTAGCGCAAACACAGATACGCAGTATTTT
TRBV12-3/TRBV12-4	few	TRBJ2-1	TRBD2	CASSLAREVKNEQFF	TGTGCCAGCAGTTTAGCGCGGGAGGTAAAGAATGAGCAGTTCTTC
TRBV6-2/TRBV6-3	NA	TRBJ2-6	TRBD1	CASSRQGPTSGANVLTF	TGTGCCAGCAGCCGACAGGGCCCAACCTCTGGGGCCAACGTCCTGACTTTC
TRBV6-5	few	TRBJ2-6	NA	CASRRQKGSGANVLTF	TGTGCCAGCAGACGACAGAAGGGCTCTGGGGCCAACGTCCTGACTTTC
TRBV7-9	NA	TRBJ2-5	NA	CASSSLRASETQYF	TGTGCCAGCAGCTCCCTCAGGGCCTCGGAGACCCAGTACTTC
TRBV10-1	many	TRBJ2-3	TRBD2	CASSLGLAGVSDTQYF	TGCGCCAGCAGTCTCGGACTAGCGGGAGTCTCAGATACGCAGTATTTT
TRBV5-1	few	TRBJ2-1	NA	CASSSTYRNEQFF	TGCGCCAGCAGCTCAACTTATAGGAATGAGCAGTTCTTC
TRBV20-1	NA	TRBJ1-1	NA	CSAKSQGPLNTEAFF	TGCAGTGCTAAGTCCCAGGGACCTTTGAACACTGAAGCTTTCTTT
TRBV3-1	few	TRBJ1-4	TRBD1	CASSDRDRDEKLFF	TGTGCCAGCAGCGACCGGGACAGGGATGAAAAACTGTTTTTT
TRBV7-2	few	TRBJ1-2	TRBD1	CASSPWDREVYGYTF	TGTGCCAGCAGCCCATGGGACAGGGAAGTCTATGGCTACACCTTC
TRBV20-1	NA	TRBJ1-6	NA	CSARGINSPLHF	TGCAGTGCCAGAGGAATCAATTCACCCCTCCACTTT
TRBV20-1	NA	TRBJ1-4	TRBD1	CSAASGGEKLFF	TGCAGTGCTGCCTCAGGGGGGGAAAAACTGTTTTTT
TRBV20-1	NA	TRBJ2-1	TRBD1	CSASNGQGYNEQFF	TGCAGTGCTAGTAATGGACAGGGGTACAATGAGCAGTTCTTC
TRBV18	NA	TRBJ1-1	TRBD1	CASSEVRQGITEAFF	TGTGCCAGCTCAGAGGTCAGACAGGGGATCACTGAAGCTTTCTTT
TRBV9	few	TRBJ2-2	NA	CASSSTSSAGELFF	TGTGCCAGCAGCTCTACTAGCTCCGCCGGGGAGCTGTTTTTT
TRBV20-1	NA	TRBJ1-2	TRBD1	CSARGGQGDGYTF	TGCAGTGCTAGGGGCGGACAGGGGGATGGCTACACCTTC
TRBV12-3/TRBV12-4	many	TRBJ2-5	TRBD1	CASSSGTGLQTQYF	TGTGCCAGCAGTTCCGGGACAGGTCTACAGACCCAGTACTTC
TRBV20-1	few	TRBJ2-1	NA	CSAGAGYDERFF	TGCAGTGCCGGGGCAGGGTATGATGAGCGGTTCTTC
TRBV7-9	few	TRBJ2-1	NA	CASSLDRRTNEQFF	TGTGCCAGCAGCTTAGATCGCCGAACCAATGAGCAGTTCTTC
TRBV7-2	NA	TRBJ2-2	NA	CATGFFGELFF	TGTGCCACCGGCTTTTTTGGGGAGCTGTTTTTT
TRBV7-8	NA	TRBJ2-1	NA	CASSLKSTSSSYNEQFF	TGTGCCAGCAGCCTAAAAAGTACTAGCAGCTCCTACAATGAGCAGTTCTTC
TRBV2	NA	TRBJ2-4	NA	CASNADPTVAKNIQYF	TGTGCCAGCAATGCAGACCCAACCGTAGCCAAAAACATTCAGTACTTC